These T cell receptor beta chains were read from a single sample in a study of cytomegalovirus exposure and HLA in healthy donors. Some clones are missing from TCRdb's copy, which holds only in-frame ones; the method was immunoSEQ multiplex PCR. The sample consists of about 140,000 clones, about four fifths of them appearing once. The sequencing sample was made of PBMCs. The receptors were sampled from a woman aged 35 to 49 in good health and CMV-seropositive. The CDR3 runs from the conserved cysteine through the conserved F or W. Fields, in order: V gene, J gene, clone size, D gene, CDR3 DNA, CDR3 protein. A D gene is named only where the DNA matches it firmly. Rows may omit the clone size; those that give it use once, few, many or a size class.

v_gene: TRBV20-1; j_gene: TRBJ1-1; abundance: once; d_gene: .; CDR3nt: TGCAGTGCTATTGATATAGCTGAAGCTTTCTTT; CDR3aa: CSAIDIAEAFF
v_gene: TRBV6-1; j_gene: TRBJ2-5; abundance: .; d_gene: .; CDR3nt: TGTGCCAGCAGTGCCCAGTACAACAGGGAAGAGACCCAGTACTTC; CDR3aa: CASSAQYNREETQYF
v_gene: TRBV9; j_gene: TRBJ2-1; abundance: .; d_gene: .; CDR3nt: TGTGCCAGCAGCGTAGTCCTCAATGAGCAGTTCTTC; CDR3aa: CASSVVLNEQFF
v_gene: TRBV5-4; j_gene: TRBJ2-7; abundance: .; d_gene: TRBD2; CDR3nt: TGTGCCAGCAGCTCCGGACTAGCGGGAGTCGGTGGGGAGCAGTACTTC; CDR3aa: CASSSGLAGVGGEQYF
v_gene: TRBV27; j_gene: TRBJ2-7; abundance: .; d_gene: TRBD1; CDR3nt: TGTGCCAGCAGTTCAGGGACAGGGGTGCCCGAGCAGTACTTC; CDR3aa: CASSSGTGVPEQYF
v_gene: TRBV5-4; j_gene: TRBJ2-5; abundance: .; d_gene: .; CDR3nt: TGTGCCAGCAGCCAGACACAGGGAAGGGACCGGGGGACCCAGTACTTC; CDR3aa: CASSQTQGRDRGTQYF
v_gene: TRBV30; j_gene: TRBJ2-1; abundance: .; d_gene: .; CDR3nt: TGTGCCTGGAAAGGGGGAAACTACAATGAGCAGTTCTTC; CDR3aa: CAWKGGNYNEQFF
v_gene: TRBV19; j_gene: TRBJ1-2; abundance: few; d_gene: .; CDR3nt: TGTGCCAGTAGTTTTGAGGCAGGGAATGGCTACACCTTC; CDR3aa: CASSFEAGNGYTF
v_gene: TRBV19; j_gene: TRBJ2-3; abundance: .; d_gene: .; CDR3nt: TGTGCCAGTAGTATAGGGGGCACTAGCACAGATACGCAGTATTTT; CDR3aa: CASSIGGTSTDTQYF
v_gene: TRBV29-1; j_gene: TRBJ2-6; abundance: .; d_gene: .; CDR3nt: TGCAGCGTTATGGACAGCGGTGGGGCCAACGTCCTGACTTTC; CDR3aa: CSVMDSGGANVLTF
v_gene: TRBV4-1; j_gene: TRBJ2-5; abundance: .; d_gene: .; CDR3nt: TGCGCCAGCAGCCAAGAGAAGCGGAGTGCCCAAGACGAGACCCAGTACTTC; CDR3aa: CASSQEKRSAQDETQYF
v_gene: TRBV30; j_gene: TRBJ2-1; abundance: once; d_gene: .; CDR3nt: TGTGCCTGGGATCTGGACTCTTTCAATGAGCAGTTCTTC; CDR3aa: CAWDLDSFNEQFF
v_gene: TRBV7-2; j_gene: TRBJ2-5; abundance: .; d_gene: TRBD2; CDR3nt: TGTGCCAGCAGCTGGGGGGGTTATGTAAGTCGGACCCAGTACTTC; CDR3aa: CASSWGGYVSRTQYF
v_gene: TRBV5-1; j_gene: TRBJ2-5; abundance: .; d_gene: .; CDR3nt: TGCGCCAGCAGCCGCTCCCCCACAGGGAACCAAGAGACCCAGTACTTC; CDR3aa: CASSRSPTGNQETQYF
v_gene: TRBV2; j_gene: TRBJ2-5; abundance: .; d_gene: .; CDR3nt: TGTGCCAGCAGACTGATAGCGGCAGAGACCCAGTACTTC; CDR3aa: CASRLIAAETQYF
v_gene: TRBV28; j_gene: TRBJ1-2; abundance: .; d_gene: TRBD1; CDR3nt: TGTGCCAGCAGTTTGTCCGGGACAGGGGGCGACTATGGCTACACCTTC; CDR3aa: CASSLSGTGGDYGYTF
v_gene: TRBV2; j_gene: TRBJ1-2; abundance: .; d_gene: .; CDR3nt: TGTGCCAGCAGTGATCCGAGGTGGGGCTACACCTTC; CDR3aa: CASSDPRWGYTF
v_gene: TRBV5-6; j_gene: TRBJ2-7; abundance: few; d_gene: TRBD2; CDR3nt: TGTGCCAGCAGCCGAGGGGGACTAGCTCTCTACGAGCAGTACTTC; CDR3aa: CASSRGGLALYEQYF
v_gene: TRBV7-9; j_gene: TRBJ2-1; abundance: .; d_gene: TRBD1; CDR3nt: TGTGCCAGCAGCTTAGGGATCACAGGGGTTGAGCAGTTCTTC; CDR3aa: CASSLGITGVEQFF
v_gene: TRBV9; j_gene: TRBJ2-3; abundance: .; d_gene: TRBD1; CDR3nt: TGTGCCAGCAGCAGGGACAGGGGAGATACGCAGTATTTT; CDR3aa: CASSRDRGDTQYF
v_gene: TRBV4-2; j_gene: TRBJ2-2; abundance: .; d_gene: .; CDR3nt: TGTGCCAGCAGCCAAGAACAGAACACCGGGGAGCTGTTTTTT; CDR3aa: CASSQEQNTGELFF
v_gene: TRBV29-1; j_gene: TRBJ2-3; abundance: .; d_gene: .; CDR3nt: TGCAGCGTTGAGGGCGCAGATACGCAGTATTTT; CDR3aa: CSVEGADTQYF
v_gene: TRBV5-1; j_gene: TRBJ2-5; abundance: .; d_gene: TRBD2; CDR3nt: TGCGCCAGCAGCTTGGGGATAGCGGGAGGGTCTCTGGAGACCCAGTACTTC; CDR3aa: CASSLGIAGGSLETQYF
v_gene: TRBV10-2; j_gene: TRBJ2-5; abundance: .; d_gene: TRBD2; CDR3nt: TGCGCCAGCAAACTAGCGGGACAAGAGACCCAGTACTTC; CDR3aa: CASKLAGQETQYF
v_gene: TRBV7-2; j_gene: TRBJ2-5; abundance: .; d_gene: .; CDR3nt: TGTGCCAGCAGCCCTGGAAGGGGGGAGACCCAGTACTTC; CDR3aa: CASSPGRGETQYF
v_gene: TRBV30; j_gene: TRBJ2-7; abundance: .; d_gene: .; CDR3nt: TGTGCCTGGACGGTCAACGGCTACGAGCAGTACTTC; CDR3aa: CAWTVNGYEQYF
v_gene: TRBV28; j_gene: TRBJ1-4; abundance: .; d_gene: TRBD1; CDR3nt: TGTGCCAGCAGCCTAGGACAGGAACTGTTTTTT; CDR3aa: CASSLGQELFF
v_gene: TRBV21-1; j_gene: TRBJ1-2; abundance: few; d_gene: .; CDR3nt: TGTGCCAGCAGCAAAGGGGGCCTGGGATACCAATATGGCTACACCTTC; CDR3aa: CASSKGGLGYQYGYTF
v_gene: TRBV6-5; j_gene: TRBJ2-4; abundance: .; d_gene: TRBD1; CDR3nt: TGTGCCAGCAGTTACCATTGGACAGGACAAAACATTCAGTACTTC; CDR3aa: CASSYHWTGQNIQYF
v_gene: TRBV19; j_gene: TRBJ1-2; abundance: once; d_gene: TRBD1; CDR3nt: TGTGCCAGTAGTGCCAACAGGGGAGCTGGCTACACCTTC; CDR3aa: CASSANRGAGYTF
v_gene: TRBV7-9; j_gene: TRBJ2-5; abundance: .; d_gene: .; CDR3nt: TGTGCCAGCAGCTCTACCATCTCCCGCAGGGGAAAAGAGACCCAGTACTTC; CDR3aa: CASSSTISRRGKETQYF